This T cell receptor beta chain originates from a study of regulatory T cells in long-lasting Graves disease (dated by TCRdb to the early 2020s). Regarding the research as a whole: Newly diagnosed Graves' disease patients had taken antithyroid drugs for less than 3 months. A total of roughly 35 samples underwent TCR sequencing: about 13 from persistent and around 20 from newly diagnosed Graves' disease patients. This study used TCR sequencing and RNA sequencing of peripheral blood to compare persistent Graves' disease patients against newly diagnosed Graves' disease patients. The study was conducted in China and was registered as a clinical trial. Beyond this particular receptor, the publication reports: TRBV28, TRBJ1-2 and TRBJ2-5 were preferentially used in persistent disease, while TRBV20-1 and TRBJ2-1 were favored in newly diagnosed disease. Because the primary lesion, thyroid tissue, could not be accessed, the study looked at peripheral blood alone. Sequencing and analysis were restricted to the TCR beta chain. Compared with newly diagnosed patients, patients with persistent Graves' disease had lower TCR Shannon entropy and fewer highly expanded clones, which suggests clonal expansion. As a limitation, the authors acknowledged that the small sample size may reduce accuracy. Patients with persistent disease shared more public clonotypes (approximately 2,500) than newly diagnosed patients did (966).

The method was multiplex PCR. Sequencing was performed on an Illumina HiSeq 4000. iRepertoire HTBI primers and Arm-PCR amplification of CDR3 regions were used to construct TCR beta libraries. Gel purification was performed on PCR products prior to sequencing. The published analysis was carried out like this. Across samples, roughly 60 TRBV and roughly 15 TRBJ segments were identified and used for gene usage analysis of CDR3 amino acid clonotypes. Filtered high-quality paired reads were merged into contigs using COPE and FqMerger. Contigs were aligned with BLAST to IMGT TRBV, TRBD and TRBJ reference genes, and CDR3 was defined per IMGT. Any clonotype with a frequency above 0.1% was counted as a highly expanded clone. Shannon entropy served as the measure of repertoire diversity, while the Gini coefficient captured V-J evenness. Clonotypes shared by more than one individual were considered public. Using fastp trimming at Q25 and MiXCR clonotype assembly, TCRdb reanalyzed the public sequencing data and kept in-frame beta chains. Every distinct CDR3 protein forms one entry, paired with its most common genes and DNA. None of the V and J calls come from the authors' own analysis; TCRdb made them. This sample has about 200,000 distinct CDR3 sequences in its table, and less than 20% of those were observed once. Roughly 12% of the sample goes to the ten largest clones.

The germline V gene (reference sequence) gives CDR1 as LNHDA and CDR2 as SQIVND. The germline V end is reduced by 9 bases and the J end by 0 bases; junction bases left unmatched: 9. Its CDR3 holds 18 amino acids, cysteine through phenylalanine. The only DNA kept is the CDR3, 54 bases in frame from the first base. In this sample, this clonotype turned up many times. There is no known antigen for this receptor. No quality values exist for individual bases; no much larger clone is one base distant. The time point label on this specimen signifies: newly diagnosed GD, antithyroid drugs for less than 3 months. For both TCR sequencing and RNA sequencing, RNA was extracted from PBMCs in TRIzol. The diagnosis of Graves' disease followed American Thyroid Association guidelines. The patients came from an endocrinology department in Xi'an, China. Each patient gave 7.5 to 10 milliliters of peripheral blood, collected in an EDTA anticoagulant tube. Ficoll Paque Plus density gradient separation was used to isolate PBMCs, and no additional T cell sorting was done. An Agilent 2100 Bioanalyzer and agarose gel were used to check RNA quality, while a NanoDrop 2000 measured RNA concentration.

The same sample was also studied in work on T cells in Graves' hyperthyroidism and ophthalmopathy. From that second study: Stable Graves' hyperthyroidism was defined as no progression to ophthalmopathy during 18 months of follow-up. Hyperthyroidism patients were newly diagnosed, with disease duration under 2 months, and aged 18 to 65 years. Any patient with an uncontrolled infection, another autoimmune disease, pregnancy or lactation was excluded. Diagnoses were based on clinical symptoms, serum thyroxine and TRAb, thyroid ultrasound and orbital computed tomography. A first-round RT-PCR of the TCR CDR3 used the HTBI primer set with the Qiagen OneStep RT-PCR kit. Most expanded thyroid clonotypes (frequency above 0.001) were also detected in blood, suggesting blood repertoires may reflect thyroid immune responses. A model built on a 13 V-J signature distinguished ophthalmopathy from stable hyperthyroidism, reaching 85% to 90% sensitivity and about 81% specificity in cross-validation and 80%/75% in testing. During validation, the model predicted progression to ophthalmopathy a median of about 5.9 months ahead of onset, with more than 55% sensitivity and more than 72% specificity. A discovery cohort of roughly 100 patients, roughly 43 with Graves' ophthalmopathy and 57 with stable Graves' hyperthyroidism, was used to find distinguishing TCR V-J signatures. An independent validation cohort of 18 to 20 hyperthyroidism patients and more than 15 patients who later progressed to ophthalmopathy tested prospective prediction of ophthalmopathy. The roughly 100 discovery patients were randomly split 7:3 into training and test sets. Thyroid tissue and blood T-cell repertoires from six Graves' hyperthyroidism patients were also compared in the study. After blood sampling, hyperthyroidism patients were treated with methimazole at a starting dose of 30 mg daily, and ophthalmopathy patients were treated with high-dose intravenous methylprednisolone. Libraries were constructed in a second round of multiplex PCR, after which size selection and purification were performed. Libraries were sequenced paired-end with 100 bp reads on an Illumina HiSeq2000. SOAPnuke was used to process the raw data, throwing out any read that contained adapters or uncalled bases, had a mean Phred below 15, or lacked an exact constant-primer or identifier match. High-quality paired reads were merged with COPE v1.2.5, and unique nucleotide sequences were defined as clonotypes. MiTCR v1.1 was used to align clonotypes to the IMGT TRBV, TRBD and TRBJ reference segments. The analysis was restricted to V-J combinations with a frequency above 0.0001, which together covered 99% to 99.2% of the repertoires. A TCS score was defined as the ratio of F50 (clonal expansion) to E x V (chaos), with BLOSUM62-based TCRdist applied between CDR3 peptides within each V-J. Welch's t-statistics and random forest reduced fewer than 600 V-J features to roughly 13, which were used in a naive Bayes classifier (R e1071). No statistical method was used to fix the sample size in advance, and group allocation was not hidden from the investigators. According to the paper, TCR Vbeta CDR3 sequencing was carried out on some 130 peripheral blood samples, which came from under 50 ophthalmopathy, around 75 hyperthyroidism and about 17 progressor patients.

The source of this sequence is a woman aged 25 to 39 with Graves disease. Donor details come from another sample of the same person, matched by shared clones. The chain was built from TRBV19 and TRBJ2-6; 12 bases in the middle match TRBD1. The source material was peripheral blood mononuclear cells (PBMCs), sampled at new diagnosis, from a patient treated with antithyroid drugs. The bases read TGTGCCAGCCGGGACAGGGGGCCCGTGACCTCTGGGGCCAACGTCCTGACTTTC. This is translated as CASRDRGPVTSGANVLTF. This CDR3, with the reference TRBV19 and TRBJ2-6 proteins standing in past its ends, gives the full variable domain DGGITQSPKYLFRKEGQNVTLSCEQNLNHDAMYWYRQDPGQGLRLIYYSQIVNDFQKGDIAEGYSVSREKKESFPLTVTSAQKNPTAFYLCASRDRGPVTSGANVLTFGAGSRLTVL.